The clone carrying this T cell receptor beta chain has ten or more counts. Trimming at V came to 7 bases and at J to 7 bases, leaving 7 bases not matched to a gene. This CDR3 region has 14 residues. Germline-derived CDR1 and CDR2 are SGHDN and FVKESK. The record originates from a study of read filtering for tumor transcriptome and immune sequencing. Background on the study: R-ISS stage counts were under 10 for I, roughly 15 for II, roughly seven for III.

This library used roughly 400 ng RNA and molecular barcoded adaptors spanning alpha/delta and beta/gamma chains. MiXCR, run by TCRdb on the reads, gives a single entry per CDR3 protein. Among 55,000 to 60,000 distinct CDR3 sequences listed, 9% to 15% were seen once. The chain carries TRBV14 and TRBJ1-6; 7 bases are shared with TRBD1. Sequencing was performed on a population of CD138-negative cells sorted from bone marrow. The receptor was derived from a donor aged 40 or older with multiple myeloma. CDR3 sequence (DNA): TGTGCCAGCAAGGGACAGAATTGGAATTCACCCCTCCACTTT. Amino acids: CASKGQNWNSPLHF.